This T cell receptor (beta chain) was obtained from a study of T cell responses to AZD1222 COVID-19 vaccine. The analysis combined second doses at about 4 or about 12 weeks. Trimming pared 5 bases from V and 1 base from J, leaving 11 bases between. Germline-derived CDR1 and CDR2 are MDHEN and SYDVKM. The CDR3 sequence is 15 residues long. Sequenced by immunoSEQ multiplex PCR; TCRdb stores in-frame clones only, minus some. The repertoire holds around 110,000 clones, with about 90% as singletons. Sequences were derived from peripheral blood, sampled 28 days after the second AZD1222 dose. This sequence joins TRBV28 and TRBJ2-2; D is undetermined. This receptor was obtained from an adult who received the AZD1222 COVID-19 vaccine. The CDR3 DNA sequence: TGTGCCAGCAGTGGCCAGAGAATGAACACCGGGGAGCTGTTTTTT. Translated: CASSGQRMNTGELFF.